What follows describes a single TCR beta chain. Trimming took off 6 bases at V and 6 bases at J, with 15 bases between the two ends. This CDR3 spans 13 amino acids. This sample was taken from a study of T cells in Graves' hyperthyroidism and ophthalmopathy. The TCR beta CDR3 regions underwent amplification using RNA transcripts as the source. RT-PCR in the first round (using the HTBI primer set) targeted the TCR CDR3. TCRdb itself ran the multiplex PCR reads through MiXCR, one entry per CDR3 protein. The repertoire holds fewer than 900,000 distinct CDR3 sequences, with about 17% as singletons. This TCR derives from a woman in her fifties or sixties with Graves' hyperthyroidism that later progressed to Graves' ophthalmopathy. The chain uses TRBV12-3 or TRBV12-4 and TRBJ2-7; D is possibly TRBD1 (5 bases). The sequencing input was blood. Here the CDR3 DNA reads TGTGCCAGCAGCCGACAGAGCACGGGCGAGCAGTACTTC. Its protein is CASSRQSTGEQYF.